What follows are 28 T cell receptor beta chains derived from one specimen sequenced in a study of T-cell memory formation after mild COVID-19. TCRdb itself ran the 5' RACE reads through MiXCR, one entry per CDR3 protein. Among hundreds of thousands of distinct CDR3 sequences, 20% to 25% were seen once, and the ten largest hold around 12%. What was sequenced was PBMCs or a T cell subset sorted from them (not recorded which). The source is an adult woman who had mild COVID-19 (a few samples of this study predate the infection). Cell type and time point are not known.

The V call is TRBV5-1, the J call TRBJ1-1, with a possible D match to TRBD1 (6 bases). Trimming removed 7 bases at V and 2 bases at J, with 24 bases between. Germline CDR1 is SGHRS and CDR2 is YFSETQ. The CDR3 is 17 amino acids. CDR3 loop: CASAPGGGYRSNTEAFF. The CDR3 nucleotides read TGCGCCAGCGCTCCAGGCGGGGGCTATCGAAGTAACACTGAAGCTTTCTTT.

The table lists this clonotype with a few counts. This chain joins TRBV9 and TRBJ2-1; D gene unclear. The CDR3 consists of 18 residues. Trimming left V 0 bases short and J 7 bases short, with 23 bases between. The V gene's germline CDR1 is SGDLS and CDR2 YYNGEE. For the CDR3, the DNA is TGTGCCAGCAGCGTAGAGCCGGCAGGAAGGGCAAGAAGTAATGAGCAGTTCTTC. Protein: CASSVEPAGRARSNEQFF.

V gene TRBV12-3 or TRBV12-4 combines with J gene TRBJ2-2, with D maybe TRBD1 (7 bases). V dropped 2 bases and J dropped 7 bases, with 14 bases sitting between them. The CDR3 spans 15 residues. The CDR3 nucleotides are TGTGCCAGCAGTTTATTGGAGGGGGCAAACGGGGAGCTGTTTTTT. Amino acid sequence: CASSLLEGANGELFF.

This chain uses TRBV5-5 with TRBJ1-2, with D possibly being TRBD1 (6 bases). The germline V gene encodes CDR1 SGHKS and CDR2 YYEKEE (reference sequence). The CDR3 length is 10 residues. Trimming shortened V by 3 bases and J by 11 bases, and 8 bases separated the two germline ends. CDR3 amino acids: CASSSGVYTF. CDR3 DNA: TGTGCCAGCAGCTCAGGGGTTTACACCTTC. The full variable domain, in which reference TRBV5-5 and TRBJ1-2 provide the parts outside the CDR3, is DAGVTQSPTHLIKTRGQQVTLRCSPISGHKSVSWYQQVLGQGPQFIFQYYEKEERGRGNFPDRFSARQFPNYSSELNVNALLLGDSALYLCASSSGVYTFGSGTRLTVV.

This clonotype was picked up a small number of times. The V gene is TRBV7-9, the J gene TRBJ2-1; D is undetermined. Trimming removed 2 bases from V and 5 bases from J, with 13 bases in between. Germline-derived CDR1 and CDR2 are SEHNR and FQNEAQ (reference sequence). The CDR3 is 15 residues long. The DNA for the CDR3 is TGTGCCAGCAGCTTAATGGGTGGTAGGGACAATGAGCAGTTCTTC. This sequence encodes CASSLMGGRDNEQFF. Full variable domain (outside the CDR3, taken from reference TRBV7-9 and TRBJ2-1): DTGVSQNPRHKITKRGQNVTFRCDPISEHNRLYWYRQTLGQGPEFLTYFQNEAQLEKSRLLSDRFSAERPKGSFSTLEIQRTEQGDSAMYLCASSLMGGRDNEQFFGPGTRLTVL.

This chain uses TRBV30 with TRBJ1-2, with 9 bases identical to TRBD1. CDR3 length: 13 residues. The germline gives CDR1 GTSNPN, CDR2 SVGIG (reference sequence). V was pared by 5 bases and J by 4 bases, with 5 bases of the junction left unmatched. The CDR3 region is CAWQRTGVYGYTF. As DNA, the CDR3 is TGTGCCTGGCAACGGACAGGGGTCTATGGCTACACCTTC.

CDR3 nucleotides: TGTGCCAGCAGCCTTCTCATAGGGGCTTCTTACGAGCAGTACTTC. Translating it yields CASSLLIGASYEQYF. The chain joins TRBV7-9 to TRBJ2-7; possible D gene TRBD1, 5 bases. Germline CDR1 and CDR2: SEHNR and FQNEAQ (reference sequence). Trimming cost V 5 bases and J 4 bases, with 18 bases left between them. CDR3 size: 15 residues.

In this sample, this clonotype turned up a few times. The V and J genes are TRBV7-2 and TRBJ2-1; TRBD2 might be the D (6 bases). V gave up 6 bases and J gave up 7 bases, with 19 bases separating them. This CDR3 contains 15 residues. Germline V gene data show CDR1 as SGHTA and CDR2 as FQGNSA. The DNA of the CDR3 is TGTGCCAGCAGGCCCCCTGGGACTTCCTGGAATGAGCAGTTCTTC. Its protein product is CASRPPGTSWNEQFF.

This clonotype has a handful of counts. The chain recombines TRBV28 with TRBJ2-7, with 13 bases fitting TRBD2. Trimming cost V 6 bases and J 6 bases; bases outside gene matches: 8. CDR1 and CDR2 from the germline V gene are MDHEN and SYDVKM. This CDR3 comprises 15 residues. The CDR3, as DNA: TGTGCCAGCAGCGTTACCGGGACTAGCGGGACCGAGCAGTACTTC. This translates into CASSVTGTSGTEQYF.

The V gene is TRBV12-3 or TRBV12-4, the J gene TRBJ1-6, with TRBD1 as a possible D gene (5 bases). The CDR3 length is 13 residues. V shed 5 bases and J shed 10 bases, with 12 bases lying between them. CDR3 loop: CASSARAGSPLHF. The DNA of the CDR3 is TGTGCCAGCAGTGCCAGGGCTGGATCACCCCTCCACTTT.

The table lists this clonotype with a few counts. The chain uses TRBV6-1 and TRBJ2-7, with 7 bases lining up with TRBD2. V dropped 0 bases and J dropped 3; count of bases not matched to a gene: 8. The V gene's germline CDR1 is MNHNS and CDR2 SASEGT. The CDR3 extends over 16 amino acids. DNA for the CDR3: TGTGCCAGCAGTGAAGCGGTCCTAGCGGATCTCTACGAGCAGTACTTC. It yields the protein CASSEAVLADLYEQYF.

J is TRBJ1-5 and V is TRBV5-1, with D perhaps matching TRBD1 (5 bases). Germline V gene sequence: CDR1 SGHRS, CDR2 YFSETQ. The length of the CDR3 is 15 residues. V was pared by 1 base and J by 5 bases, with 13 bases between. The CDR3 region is CASSLYSGMDQPQHF. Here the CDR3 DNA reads TGCGCCAGCAGCTTGTATTCAGGGATGGATCAGCCCCAGCATTTT.

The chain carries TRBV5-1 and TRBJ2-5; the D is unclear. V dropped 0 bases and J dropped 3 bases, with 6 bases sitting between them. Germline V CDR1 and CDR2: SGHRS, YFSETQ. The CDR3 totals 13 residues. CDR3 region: CASSLVPEETQYF. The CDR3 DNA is TGCGCCAGCAGCTTGGTGCCAGAAGAGACCCAGTACTTC.

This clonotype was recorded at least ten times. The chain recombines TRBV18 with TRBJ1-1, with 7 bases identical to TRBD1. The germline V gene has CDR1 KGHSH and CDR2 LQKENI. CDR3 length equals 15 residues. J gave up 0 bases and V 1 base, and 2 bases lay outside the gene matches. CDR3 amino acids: CASSPQGALNTEAFF. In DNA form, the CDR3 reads TGTGCCAGCTCACCACAGGGGGCCTTGAACACTGAAGCTTTCTTT.

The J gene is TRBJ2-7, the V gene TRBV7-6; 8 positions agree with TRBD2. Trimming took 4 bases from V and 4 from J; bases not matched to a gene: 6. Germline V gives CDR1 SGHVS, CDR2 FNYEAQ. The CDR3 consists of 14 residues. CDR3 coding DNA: TGTGCCAGCAGCTCTAGCGGGCCCGGGTACGAGCAGTACTTC. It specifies CASSSSGPGYEQYF. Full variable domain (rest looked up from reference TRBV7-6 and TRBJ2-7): GAGVSQSPRYKVTKRGQDVALRCDPISGHVSLYWYRQALGQGPEFLTYFNYEAQQDKSGLPNDRFSAERPEGSISTLTIQRTEQRDSAMYRCASSSSGPGYEQYFGPGTRLTVT.

CDR3 region: CATSDRGTSGRHEQFF. The CDR3 region has the DNA TGTGCCACCAGTGATCGCGGGACTAGCGGGAGGCACGAGCAGTTCTTC. The chain recombines TRBV24-1 with TRBJ2-1; TRBD2 matches at 15 bases. Per germline, CDR1 KGHDR and CDR2 SFDVKD. The CDR3 is 16 amino acids. V gave up 3 bases and J gave up 10 bases; unmatched junction bases: 6.

The CDR3 region has the DNA TGCGCCAGCAGCCAAGATTTCGGGGATGGACAGCCCCAGCATTTT. This encodes CASSQDFGDGQPQHF. The chain is built from TRBV4-1 and TRBJ1-5, with D unclear. The V gene lost 0 bases and the J gene lost 7 bases, with 13 bases spanning the gap. CDR1 MGHRA and CDR2 YSYEKL come from the germline V gene. This CDR3 spans 15 amino acids.

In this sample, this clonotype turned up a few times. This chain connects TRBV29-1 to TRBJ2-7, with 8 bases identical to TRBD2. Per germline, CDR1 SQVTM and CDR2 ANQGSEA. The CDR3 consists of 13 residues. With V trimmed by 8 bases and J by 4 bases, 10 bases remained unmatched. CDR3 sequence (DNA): TGCAGCCCCTGCCTTGGACTAGCTTACGAGCAGTACTTC. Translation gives CSPCLGLAYEQYF.

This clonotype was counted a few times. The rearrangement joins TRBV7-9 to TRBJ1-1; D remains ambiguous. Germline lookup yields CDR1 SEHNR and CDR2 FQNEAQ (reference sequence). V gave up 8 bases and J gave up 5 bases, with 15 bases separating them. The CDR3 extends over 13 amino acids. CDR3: CASALDGGTEAFF. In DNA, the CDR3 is TGTGCCAGCGCCCTCGACGGCGGAACTGAAGCTTTCTTT.

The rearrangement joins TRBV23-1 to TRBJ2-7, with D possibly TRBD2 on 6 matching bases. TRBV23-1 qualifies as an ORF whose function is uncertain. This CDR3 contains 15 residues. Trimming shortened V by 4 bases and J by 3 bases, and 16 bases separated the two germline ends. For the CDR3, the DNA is TGCGCCAGCAGTCTCGGGACTCTTCTGCTCTACGAGCAGTACTTC. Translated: CASSLGTLLLYEQYF.

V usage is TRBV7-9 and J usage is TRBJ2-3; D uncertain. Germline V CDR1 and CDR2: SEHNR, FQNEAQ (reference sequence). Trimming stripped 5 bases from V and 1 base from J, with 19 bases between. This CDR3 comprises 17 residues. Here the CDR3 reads CASSVQDILDRTDTQYF. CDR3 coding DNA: TGTGCCAGCAGCGTCCAAGACATCTTAGACCGCACAGATACGCAGTATTTT.

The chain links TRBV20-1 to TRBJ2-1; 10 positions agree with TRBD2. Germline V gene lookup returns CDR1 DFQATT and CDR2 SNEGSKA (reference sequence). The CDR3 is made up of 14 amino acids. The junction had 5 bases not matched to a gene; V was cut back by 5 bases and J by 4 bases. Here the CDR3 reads CSAVGLAEYNEQFF. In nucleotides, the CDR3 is TGCAGTGCTGTCGGACTAGCGGAGTACAATGAGCAGTTCTTC.

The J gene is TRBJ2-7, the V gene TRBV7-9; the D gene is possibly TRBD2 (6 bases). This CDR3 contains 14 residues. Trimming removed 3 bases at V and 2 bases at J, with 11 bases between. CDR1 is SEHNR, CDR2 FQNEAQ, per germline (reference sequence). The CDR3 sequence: CASSFGGMAYEQYF. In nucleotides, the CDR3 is TGTGCCAGCAGCTTTGGCGGGATGGCCTACGAGCAGTACTTC.

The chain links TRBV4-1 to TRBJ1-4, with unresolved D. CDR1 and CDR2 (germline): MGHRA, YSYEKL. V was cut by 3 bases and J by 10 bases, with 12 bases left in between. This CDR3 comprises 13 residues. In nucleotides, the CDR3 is TGCGCCAGCAGCCAGTTCGCATCTAGAAAACTGTTTTTT. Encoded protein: CASSQFASRKLFF.

CDR3 DNA sequence: TGCAGCGTTGTCCGACTAGCGGTAGCCAAAAACATTCAGTACTTC. Its protein is CSVVRLAVAKNIQYF. The chain joins TRBV29-1 to TRBJ2-4, with TRBD2 matching over 9 bases. Trimming removed 4 bases from V and 0 bases from J; junction bases left unmatched: 4. The CDR3 covers 15 residues. Germline V CDR1 and CDR2: SQVTM, ANQGSEA.

CDR3 loop: CASSYGQVGTDTQYF. The CDR3, as DNA: TGTGCCAGCAGTTACGGGCAAGTTGGCACAGATACGCAGTATTTT. The chain has TRBV6-6 and TRBJ2-3; D is unresolved. Germline CDR1 MNHNY, CDR2 SVGAGI (reference sequence). The CDR3 extends over 15 amino acids. Deletions cut 2 bases from V and 1 base from J, with 10 bases between.

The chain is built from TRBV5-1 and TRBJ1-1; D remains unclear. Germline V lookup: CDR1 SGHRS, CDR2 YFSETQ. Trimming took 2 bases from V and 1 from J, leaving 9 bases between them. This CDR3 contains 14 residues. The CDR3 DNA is TGCGCCAGCAGCTTAAAGTCCCAGAACACTGAAGCTTTCTTT. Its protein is CASSLKSQNTEAFF.

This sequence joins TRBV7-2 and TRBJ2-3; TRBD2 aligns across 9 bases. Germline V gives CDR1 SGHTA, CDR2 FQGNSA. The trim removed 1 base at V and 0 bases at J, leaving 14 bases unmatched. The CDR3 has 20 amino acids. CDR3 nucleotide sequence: TGTGCCAGCAGCTTAGATTTAGCGGGGGCCACCAGTTCTAGCACAGATACGCAGTATTTT. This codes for CASSLDLAGATSSSTDTQYF. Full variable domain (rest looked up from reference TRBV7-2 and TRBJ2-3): GAGVSQSPSNKVTEKGKDVELRCDPISGHTALYWYRQSLGQGLEFLIYFQGNSAPDKSGLPSDRFSAERTGGSVSTLTIQRTQQEDSAVYLCASSLDLAGATSSSTDTQYFGPGTRLTVL.